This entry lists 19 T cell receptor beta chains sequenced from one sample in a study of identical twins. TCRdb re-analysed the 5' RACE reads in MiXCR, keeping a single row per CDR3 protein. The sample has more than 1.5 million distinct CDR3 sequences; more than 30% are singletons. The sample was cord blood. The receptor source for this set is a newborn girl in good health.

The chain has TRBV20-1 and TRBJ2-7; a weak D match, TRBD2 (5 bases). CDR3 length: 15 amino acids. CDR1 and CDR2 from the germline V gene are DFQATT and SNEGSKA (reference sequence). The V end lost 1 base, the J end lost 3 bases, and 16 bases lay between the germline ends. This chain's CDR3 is CSARVGGALFYEQYF. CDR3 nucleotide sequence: TGCAGTGCTAGAGTAGGAGGTGCCCTATTCTACGAGCAGTACTTC.

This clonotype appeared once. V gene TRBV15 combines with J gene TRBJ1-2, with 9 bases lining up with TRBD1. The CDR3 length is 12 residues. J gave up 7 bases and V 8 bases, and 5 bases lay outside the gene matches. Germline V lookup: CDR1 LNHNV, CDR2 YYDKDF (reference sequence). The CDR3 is CATAGTGFGYTF. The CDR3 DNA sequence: TGTGCCACCGCCGGGACAGGGTTTGGCTACACCTTC.

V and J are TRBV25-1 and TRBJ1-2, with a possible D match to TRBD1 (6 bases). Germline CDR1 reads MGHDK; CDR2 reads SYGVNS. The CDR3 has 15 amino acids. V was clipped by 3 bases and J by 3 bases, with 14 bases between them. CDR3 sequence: CASSEPRGRDYGYTF. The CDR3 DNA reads TGTGCCAGCAGTGAGCCCCGGGGGCGCGACTATGGCTACACCTTC.

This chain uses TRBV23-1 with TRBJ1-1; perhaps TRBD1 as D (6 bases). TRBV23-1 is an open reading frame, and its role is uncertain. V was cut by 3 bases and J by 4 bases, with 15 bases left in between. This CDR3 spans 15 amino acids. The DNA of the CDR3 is TGCGCCAGCAGTCACAGGGGACCTTCGGGCACTGAAGCTTTCTTT. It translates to CASSHRGPSGTEAFF.

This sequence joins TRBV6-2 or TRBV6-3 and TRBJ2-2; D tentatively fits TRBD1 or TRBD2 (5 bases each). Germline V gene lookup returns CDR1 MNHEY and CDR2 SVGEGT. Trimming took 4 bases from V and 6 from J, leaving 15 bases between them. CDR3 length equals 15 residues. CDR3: CASSWSARGAGELFF. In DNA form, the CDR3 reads TGTGCCAGCAGTTGGTCCGCCCGGGGCGCCGGGGAGCTGTTTTTT.

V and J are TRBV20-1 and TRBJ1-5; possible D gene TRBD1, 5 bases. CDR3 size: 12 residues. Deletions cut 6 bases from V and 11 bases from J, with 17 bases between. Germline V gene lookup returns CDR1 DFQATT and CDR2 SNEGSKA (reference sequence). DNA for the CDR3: TGCAGTGCGGGACTAGTGAGGGAGACCCAGCATTTT. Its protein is CSAGLVRETQHF.

The CDR3 DNA is TGCGCCAGCAGTGGGACATCCTATAATTCACCCCTCCACTTT. Protein: CASSGTSYNSPLHF. V is TRBV10-2 and J is TRBJ1-6, with a possible D match to TRBD1 (5 bases). The CDR3 spans 14 residues. The V gene's germline CDR1 is WSHSY and CDR2 SAAADI. The V end was cut by 4 bases, the J end by 1 base, with 5 bases between.

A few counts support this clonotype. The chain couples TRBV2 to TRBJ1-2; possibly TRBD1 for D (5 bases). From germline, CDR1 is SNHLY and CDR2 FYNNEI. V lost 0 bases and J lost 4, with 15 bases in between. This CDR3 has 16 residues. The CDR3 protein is CASSEAPALGGYGYTF. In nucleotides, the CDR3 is TGTGCCAGCAGTGAAGCTCCAGCATTGGGGGGCTATGGCTACACCTTC. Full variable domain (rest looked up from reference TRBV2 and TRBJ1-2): EPEVTQTPSHQVTQMGQEVILRCVPISNHLYFYWYRQILGQKVEFLVSFYNNEISEKSEIFDDQFSVERPDGSNFTLKIRSTKLEDSAMYFCASSEAPALGGYGYTFGSGTRLTVV.

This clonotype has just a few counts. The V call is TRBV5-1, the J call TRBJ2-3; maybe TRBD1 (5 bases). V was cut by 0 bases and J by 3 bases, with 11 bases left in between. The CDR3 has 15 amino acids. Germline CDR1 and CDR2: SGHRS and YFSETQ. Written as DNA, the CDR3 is TGCGCCAGCAGCTTGGAAGGGGCAGGTACAGATACGCAGTATTTT. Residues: CASSLEGAGTDTQYF.

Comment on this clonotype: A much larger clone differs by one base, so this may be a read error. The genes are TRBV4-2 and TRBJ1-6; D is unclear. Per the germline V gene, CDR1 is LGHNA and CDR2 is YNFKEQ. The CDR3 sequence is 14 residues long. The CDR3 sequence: CAGSQSSYNSPLHF. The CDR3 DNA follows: TGTGCCGGCAGCCAGAGCTCCTATAATTCACCCCTCCACTTT.

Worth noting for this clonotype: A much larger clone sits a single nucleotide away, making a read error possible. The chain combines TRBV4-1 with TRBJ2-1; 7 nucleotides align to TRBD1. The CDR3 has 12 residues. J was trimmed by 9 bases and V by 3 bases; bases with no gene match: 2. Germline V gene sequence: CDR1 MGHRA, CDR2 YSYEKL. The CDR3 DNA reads TGCGCCAGCAGCCACGACAGGGTTGAGCAGTTCTTC. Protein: CASSHDRVEQFF.

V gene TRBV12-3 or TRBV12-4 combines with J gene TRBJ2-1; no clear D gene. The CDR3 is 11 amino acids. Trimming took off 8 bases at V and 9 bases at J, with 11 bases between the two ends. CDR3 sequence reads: CASLLPTEQFF. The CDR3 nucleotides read TGTGCCAGCCTTCTACCAACTGAGCAGTTCTTC.

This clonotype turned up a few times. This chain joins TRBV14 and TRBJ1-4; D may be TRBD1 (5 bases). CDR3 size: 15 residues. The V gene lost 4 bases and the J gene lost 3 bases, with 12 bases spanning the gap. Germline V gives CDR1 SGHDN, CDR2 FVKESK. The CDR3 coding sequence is TGTGCCAGCAGCCCTTGGAGGACACCTAATGAAAAACTGTTTTTT. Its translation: CASSPWRTPNEKLFF.

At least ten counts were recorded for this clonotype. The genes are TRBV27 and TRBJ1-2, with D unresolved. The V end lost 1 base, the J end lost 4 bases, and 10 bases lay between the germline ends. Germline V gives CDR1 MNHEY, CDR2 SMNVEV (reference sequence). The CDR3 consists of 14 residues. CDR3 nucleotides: TGTGCCAGCAGTTTATTGGCAGGACCCTATGGCTACACCTTC. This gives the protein CASSLLAGPYGYTF.

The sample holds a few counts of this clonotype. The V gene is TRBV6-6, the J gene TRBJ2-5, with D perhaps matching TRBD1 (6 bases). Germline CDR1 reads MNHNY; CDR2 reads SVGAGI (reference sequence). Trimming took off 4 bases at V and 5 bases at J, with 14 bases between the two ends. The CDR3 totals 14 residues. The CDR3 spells CASSSDRTTETQYF. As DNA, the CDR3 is TGTGCCAGCAGTTCGGACAGAACCACCGAGACCCAGTACTTC.

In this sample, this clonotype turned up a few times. CDR3 sequence (DNA): TGTGCCAGCCACGGGACGGCTCCCTCCCCGCGGACTGAAGCTTTCTTT. Amino acids: CASHGTAPSPRTEAFF. This chain links TRBV27 with TRBJ1-1; a weak D match, TRBD1 (5 bases). Germline values: CDR1 MNHEY, CDR2 SMNVEV (reference sequence). This CDR3 has 16 residues. The V end was cut by 8 bases, the J end by 5 bases, with 24 bases between.

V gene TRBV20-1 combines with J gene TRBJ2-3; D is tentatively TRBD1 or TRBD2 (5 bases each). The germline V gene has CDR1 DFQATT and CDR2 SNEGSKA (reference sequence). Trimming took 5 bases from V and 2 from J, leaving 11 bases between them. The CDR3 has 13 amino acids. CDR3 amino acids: CSAHRDPTDTQYF. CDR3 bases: TGCAGTGCTCACCGGGACCCCACAGATACGCAGTATTTT.

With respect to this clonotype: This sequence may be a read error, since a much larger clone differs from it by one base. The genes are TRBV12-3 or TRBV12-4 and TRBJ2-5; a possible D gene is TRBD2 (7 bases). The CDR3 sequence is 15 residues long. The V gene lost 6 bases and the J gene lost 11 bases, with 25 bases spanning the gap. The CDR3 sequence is CASSPIGGLTNEQYF. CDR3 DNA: TGTGCCAGCAGCCCAATCGGGGGGCTGACTAATGAGCAGTACTTC.

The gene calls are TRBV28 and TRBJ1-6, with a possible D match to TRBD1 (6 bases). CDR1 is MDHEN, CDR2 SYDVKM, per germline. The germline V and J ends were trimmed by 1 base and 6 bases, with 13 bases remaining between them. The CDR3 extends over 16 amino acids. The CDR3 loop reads CASSLSRGGGNSPLHF. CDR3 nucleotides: TGTGCCAGCAGTTTATCCAGGGGAGGAGGTAATTCACCCCTCCACTTT.